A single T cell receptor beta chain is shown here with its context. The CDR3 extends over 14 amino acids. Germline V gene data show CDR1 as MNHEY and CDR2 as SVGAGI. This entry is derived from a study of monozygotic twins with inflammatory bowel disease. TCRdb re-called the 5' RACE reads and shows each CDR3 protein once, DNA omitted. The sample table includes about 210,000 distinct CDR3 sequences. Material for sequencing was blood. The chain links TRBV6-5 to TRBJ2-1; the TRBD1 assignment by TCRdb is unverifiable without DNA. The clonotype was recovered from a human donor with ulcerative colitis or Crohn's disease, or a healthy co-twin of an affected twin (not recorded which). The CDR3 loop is CASSVPQGNNEQFF.